What follows is one T cell receptor (beta chain) and its context. Its binding antigen is unknown. Base qualities are not recorded, but no much larger clone differs from it by a single base. The collaborating institutions used their own protocols to collect whole blood in K2EDTA tubes. Collaborator samples were shipped for TCRbeta analysis as frozen whole blood, isolated PBMCs, or DNA extracted from either sample type. Taken from cysteine to phenylalanine, the CDR3 has 15 residues. The read is trimmed to its CDR3 DNA, 45 bases read in frame from base 1. Trimmed from V: 4 bases; trimmed from J: 2 bases; junction bases lacking a gene match: 9. According to the germline V gene, CDR1 reads SGHDT and CDR2 reads YYEEEE. The data originate from a study of blood T cell repertoires in COVID-19 (dated by TCRdb to 2019 to 2021). Describing the broader study: Samples covering the acute and convalescent phases of COVID-19 were provided by collaborators in the United States, Italy and Spain. The material from the prospective study consisted of cDNA or gDNA derived from T cells, B-cell-depleted T cells, or PBMCs. Subjects who had been exposed to COVID-19, were actively infected with it, or had recovered from it provided the deeply sampled blood TCRbeta repertoires that made up the dataset. A freely available public database, intended as a resource for researchers studying the immune response to SARS-CoV-2, is where the repertoires were released. The samples were drawn from the first 160 participants of the ongoing ImmuneRACE study and from over 950 subjects provided by 6 global collaborators. The sample metadata nearly always contained a de-identified subject ID, COVID-19 status, age in years and sex. Where available, HLA class I and class II types were obtained from metadata supplied by the sample provider rather than from assay-based typing. Broad study findings and their caveats: The quantity of clinical and demographic metadata differed by source and by participant and was supplied without curation.

The immunoSEQ Assay, a bias-controlled multiplex PCR, was used to amplify TCRbeta CDR3 regions from genomic DNA. As for the original processing: Within the assay, amplification of reference gene primers was used to estimate how many nucleated cells each sample contained. To quantify the absolute abundance of each unique TCRbeta CDR3 rearrangement, sequence reads were collapsed and filtered. Productive Simpson clonality was computed per sample as the square root of Simpson's diversity index over productive rearrangements. This immuneACCESS table, as held by TCRdb, lists in-frame sequences with V and J called but not all clones. Of the missing ones, under half trace to an unresolved V gene in checked studies; the others have no known cause. V and J calls plus clone size are reproduced from that table; the DNA served to infer D and trimming. The sample records around 120,000 clones, 65% to 80% of which are singletons. Roughly 6% of the sample lies in the top ten.

The clonotype comes from a man between 65 and 79 years old with acute or convalescent COVID-19. The chain is assembled from TRBV5-6 and TRBJ2-7, and 7 junctional nucleotides match TRBD2. The specimen sequenced was peripheral blood. The DNA is as follows: TGTGCCAGCAGCGGGAGGGCTCTCCTTACCTACGAGCAGTACTTC. Translation gives CASSGRALLTYEQYF.